The present entry profiles one T cell receptor beta chain with its context. In the authors' methods: For nucleated cells, counts were estimated from reference gene primer amplification. Repertoires were generated with immunoSEQ multiplex PCR, while TCRdb's copy carries only in-frame clones and drops some. V, J and clone size were drawn from that table, and D and trimming were deduced from the DNA. This sample carries 300,000 to 350,000 clones, 86% of them seen once, and the ten largest clones take around 4.2%. The data stem from a study of blood T cell repertoires in COVID-19. CDR3 size: 15 residues. Germline V gene sequence: CDR1 SEHNR, CDR2 FQNEAQ (reference sequence). Deletions cut 5 bases from V and 9 bases from J, with 17 bases between.

The source is a woman aged 40 to 49 with acute COVID-19. Sequencing was performed on PBMCs or T cells enriched from blood (not recorded which). This sequence joins TRBV7-9 and TRBJ1-6; a weak D match, TRBD1 (6 bases). In DNA form, the CDR3 reads TGTGCCAGCAGCCAACCACAGGGCCGGAGTTCACCCCTCCACTTT. Its translation: CASSQPQGRSSPLHF.